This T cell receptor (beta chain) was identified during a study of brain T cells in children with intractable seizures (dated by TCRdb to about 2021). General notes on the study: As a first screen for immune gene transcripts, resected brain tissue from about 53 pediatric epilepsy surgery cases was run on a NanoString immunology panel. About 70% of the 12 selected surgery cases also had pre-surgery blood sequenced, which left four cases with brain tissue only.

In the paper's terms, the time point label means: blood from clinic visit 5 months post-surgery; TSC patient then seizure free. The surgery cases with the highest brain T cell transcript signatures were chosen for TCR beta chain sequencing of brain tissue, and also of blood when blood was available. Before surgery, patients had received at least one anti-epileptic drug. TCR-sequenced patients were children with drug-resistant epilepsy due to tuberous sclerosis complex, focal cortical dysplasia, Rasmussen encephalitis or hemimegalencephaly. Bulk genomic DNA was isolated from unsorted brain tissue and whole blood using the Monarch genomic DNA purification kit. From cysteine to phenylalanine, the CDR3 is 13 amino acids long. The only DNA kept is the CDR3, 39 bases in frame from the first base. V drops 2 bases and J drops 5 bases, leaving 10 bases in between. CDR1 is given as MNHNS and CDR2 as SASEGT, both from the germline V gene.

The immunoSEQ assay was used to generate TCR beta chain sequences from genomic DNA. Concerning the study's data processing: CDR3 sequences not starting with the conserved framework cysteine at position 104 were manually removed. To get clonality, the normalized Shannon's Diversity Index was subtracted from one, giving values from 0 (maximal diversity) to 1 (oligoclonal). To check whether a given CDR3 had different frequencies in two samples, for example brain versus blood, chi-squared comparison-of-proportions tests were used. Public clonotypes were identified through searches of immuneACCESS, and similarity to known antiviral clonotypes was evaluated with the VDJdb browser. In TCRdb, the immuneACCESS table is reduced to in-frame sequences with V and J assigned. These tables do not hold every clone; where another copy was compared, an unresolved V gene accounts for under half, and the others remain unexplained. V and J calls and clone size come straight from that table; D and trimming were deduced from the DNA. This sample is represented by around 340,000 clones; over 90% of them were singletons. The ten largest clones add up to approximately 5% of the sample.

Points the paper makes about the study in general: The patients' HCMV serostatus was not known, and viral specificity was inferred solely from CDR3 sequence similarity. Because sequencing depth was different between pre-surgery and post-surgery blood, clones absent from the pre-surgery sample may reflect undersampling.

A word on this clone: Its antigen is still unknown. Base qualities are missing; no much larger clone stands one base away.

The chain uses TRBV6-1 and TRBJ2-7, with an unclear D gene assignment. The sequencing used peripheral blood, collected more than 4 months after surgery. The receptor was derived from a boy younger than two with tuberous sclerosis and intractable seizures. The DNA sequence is TGTGCCAGCAGTGAATTTGGCACCGACGAGCAGTACTTC. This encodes CASSEFGTDEQYF.